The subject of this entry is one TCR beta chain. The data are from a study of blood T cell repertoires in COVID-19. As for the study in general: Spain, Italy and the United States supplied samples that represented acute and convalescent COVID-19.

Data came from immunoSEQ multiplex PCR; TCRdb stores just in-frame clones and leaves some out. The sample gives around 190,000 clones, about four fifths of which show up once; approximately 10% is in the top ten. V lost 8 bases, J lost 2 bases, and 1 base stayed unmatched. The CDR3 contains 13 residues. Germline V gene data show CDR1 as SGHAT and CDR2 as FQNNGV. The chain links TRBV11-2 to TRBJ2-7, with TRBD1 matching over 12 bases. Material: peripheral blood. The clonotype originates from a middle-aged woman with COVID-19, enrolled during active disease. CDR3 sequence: CASGTGGPYEQYF. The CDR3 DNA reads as TGTGCCAGCGGGACAGGGGGCCCCTACGAGCAGTACTTC.